The clone carrying this T cell receptor beta chain was counted at least ten times. The germline V gene encodes CDR1 SGHVS and CDR2 FQNEAQ. The CDR3 is 15 amino acids. V lost 2 bases and J lost 8, with 17 bases in between. These data belong to a study of T cells in Graves' hyperthyroidism and ophthalmopathy. The CDR3 regions of TCR beta were amplified from RNA transcripts. In the first-round RT-PCR of the TCR CDR3, the HTBI primer set was used. Via MiXCR, TCRdb re-called the multiplex PCR reads, giving one row per CDR3 protein. The table shows 310,000 or so distinct CDR3 sequences, with approximately 15% occurring only once. The study based diagnoses on clinical symptoms, serum thyroxine and TRAb, thyroid ultrasound and orbital computed tomography.

This clonotype originated in a woman aged 55 to 70 with Graves' ophthalmopathy. The sequencing sample was made of blood. V usage is TRBV7-8 and J usage is TRBJ2-3; possible D gene TRBD2, 7 bases. The CDR3 spells CASSLFPGGGGTQYF. As DNA, the CDR3 is TGTGCCAGCAGCTTATTCCCGGGGGGCGGAGGTACGCAGTATTTT.